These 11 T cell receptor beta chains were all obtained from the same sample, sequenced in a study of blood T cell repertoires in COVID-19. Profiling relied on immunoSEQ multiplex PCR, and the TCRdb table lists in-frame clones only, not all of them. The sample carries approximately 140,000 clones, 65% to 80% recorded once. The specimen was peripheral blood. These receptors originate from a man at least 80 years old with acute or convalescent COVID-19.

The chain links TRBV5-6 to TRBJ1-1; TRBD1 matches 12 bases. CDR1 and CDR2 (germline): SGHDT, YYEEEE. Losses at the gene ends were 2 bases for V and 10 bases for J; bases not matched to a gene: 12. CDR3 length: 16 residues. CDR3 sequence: CASSFFGTGGQGAAFF. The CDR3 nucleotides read TGTGCCAGCAGCTTTTTTGGGACCGGGGGACAGGGGGCAGCTTTCTTT.

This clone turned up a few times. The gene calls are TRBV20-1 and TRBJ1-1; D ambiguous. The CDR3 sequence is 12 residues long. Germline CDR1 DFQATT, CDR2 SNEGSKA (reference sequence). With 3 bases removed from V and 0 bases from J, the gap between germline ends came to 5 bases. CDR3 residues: CSASQVNTEAFF. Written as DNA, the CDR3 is TGCAGTGCTAGTCAGGTGAACACTGAAGCTTTCTTT.

CDR3 DNA: TGTGCCAGCAGCGAATCCGGGACAGGGATGAATGGCTACACCTTC. This codes for CASSESGTGMNGYTF. The chain joins TRBV9 to TRBJ1-2; 9 nucleotides match TRBD1. The CDR3 extends over 15 amino acids. Germline lookup yields CDR1 SGDLS and CDR2 YYNGEE. The J segment lost 6 bases and the V segment lost 3 bases, leaving 9 bases of the junction unmatched.

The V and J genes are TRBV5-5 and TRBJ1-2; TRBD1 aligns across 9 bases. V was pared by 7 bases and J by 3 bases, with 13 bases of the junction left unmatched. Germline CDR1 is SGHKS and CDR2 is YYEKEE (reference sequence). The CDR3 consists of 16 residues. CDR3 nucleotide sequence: TGTGCCAGCGCTCTTTCCCTACAGGGGGCGGACTATGGCTACACCTTC. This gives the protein CASALSLQGADYGYTF.

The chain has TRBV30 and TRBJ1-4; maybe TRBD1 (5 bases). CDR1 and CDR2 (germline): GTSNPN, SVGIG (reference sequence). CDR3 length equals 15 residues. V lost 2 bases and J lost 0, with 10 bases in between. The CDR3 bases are TGTGCCTGGAGTCTAAGGGGCTCAACTAATGAAAAACTGTTTTTT. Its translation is CAWSLRGSTNEKLFF.

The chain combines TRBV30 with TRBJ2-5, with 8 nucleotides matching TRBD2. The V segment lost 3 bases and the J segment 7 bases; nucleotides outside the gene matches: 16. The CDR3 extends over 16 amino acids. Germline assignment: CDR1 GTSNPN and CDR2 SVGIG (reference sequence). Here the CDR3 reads CAWRVRGGGPLATQYF. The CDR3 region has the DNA TGTGCCTGGAGGGTTCGGGGCGGGGGGCCTTTAGCGACCCAGTACTTC.

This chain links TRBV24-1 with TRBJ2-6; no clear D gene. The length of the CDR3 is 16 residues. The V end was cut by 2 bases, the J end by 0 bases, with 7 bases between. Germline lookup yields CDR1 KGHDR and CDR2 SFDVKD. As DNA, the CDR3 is TGTGCCACCAGTGATTCCTCGGGCTCTGGGGCCAACGTCCTGACTTTC. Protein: CATSDSSGSGANVLTF.

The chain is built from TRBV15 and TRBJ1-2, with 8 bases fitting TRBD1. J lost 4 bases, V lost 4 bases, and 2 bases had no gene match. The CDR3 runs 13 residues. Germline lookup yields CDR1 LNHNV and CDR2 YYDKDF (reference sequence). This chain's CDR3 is CATSTTGVYGYTF. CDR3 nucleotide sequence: TGTGCCACCAGCACGACAGGGGTCTATGGCTACACCTTC.

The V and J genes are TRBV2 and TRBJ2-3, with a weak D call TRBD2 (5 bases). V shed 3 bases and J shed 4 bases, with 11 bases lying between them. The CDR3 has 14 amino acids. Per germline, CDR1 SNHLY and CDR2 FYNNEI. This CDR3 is CASSEEASADTQYF. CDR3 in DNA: TGTGCCAGCAGTGAGGAGGCCAGCGCAGATACGCAGTATTTT.

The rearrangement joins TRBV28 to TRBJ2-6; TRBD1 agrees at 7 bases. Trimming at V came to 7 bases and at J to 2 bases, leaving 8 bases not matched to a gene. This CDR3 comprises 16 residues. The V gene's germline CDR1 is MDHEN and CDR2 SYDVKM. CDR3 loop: CASIQGVGAGANVLTF. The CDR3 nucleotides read TGTGCCAGCATTCAGGGGGTTGGTGCTGGGGCCAACGTCCTGACTTTC.

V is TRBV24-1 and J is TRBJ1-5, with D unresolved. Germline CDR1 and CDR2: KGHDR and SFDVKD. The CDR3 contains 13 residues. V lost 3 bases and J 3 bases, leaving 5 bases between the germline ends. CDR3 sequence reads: CATSDNNNQPQHF. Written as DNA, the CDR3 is TGTGCCACCAGTGATAACAACAATCAGCCCCAGCATTTT.